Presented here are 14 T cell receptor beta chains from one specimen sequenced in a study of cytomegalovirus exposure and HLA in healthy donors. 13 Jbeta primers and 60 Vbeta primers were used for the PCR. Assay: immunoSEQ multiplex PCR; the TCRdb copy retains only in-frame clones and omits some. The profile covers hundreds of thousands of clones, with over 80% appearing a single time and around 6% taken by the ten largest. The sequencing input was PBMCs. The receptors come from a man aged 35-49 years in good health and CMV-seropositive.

The CDR3 nucleotides are TGTGCCAGTAGTAGGACAGCTAGCACAGATACGCAGTATTTT. It specifies CASSRTASTDTQYF. The chain is built from TRBV19 and TRBJ2-3; TRBD1 is a possible D gene (6 bases). There are 14 residues in the CDR3. V lost 4 bases, J lost 0 bases, and 8 bases lay in between. Germline assignment: CDR1 LNHDA and CDR2 SQIVND (reference sequence).

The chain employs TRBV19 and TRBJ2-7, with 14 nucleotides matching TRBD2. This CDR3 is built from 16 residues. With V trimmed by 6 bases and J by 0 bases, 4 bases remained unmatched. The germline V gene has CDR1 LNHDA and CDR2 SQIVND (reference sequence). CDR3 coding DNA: TGTGCCAGTAGCAAGACTAGCGGGAGGGACTCCTACGAGCAGTACTTC. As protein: CASSKTSGRDSYEQYF. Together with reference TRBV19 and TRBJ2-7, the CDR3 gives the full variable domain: DGGITQSPKYLFRKEGQNVTLSCEQNLNHDAMYWYRQDPGQGLRLIYYSQIVNDFQKGDIAEGYSVSREKKESFPLTVTSAQKNPTAFYLCASSKTSGRDSYEQYFGPGTRLTVT.

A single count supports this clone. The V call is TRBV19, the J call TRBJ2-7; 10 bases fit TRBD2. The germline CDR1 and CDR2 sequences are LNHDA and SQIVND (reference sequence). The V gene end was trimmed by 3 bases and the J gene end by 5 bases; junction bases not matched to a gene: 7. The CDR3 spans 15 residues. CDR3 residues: CASSISSGSRNEQYF. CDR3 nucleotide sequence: TGTGCCAGTAGTATTTCTAGCGGGAGTAGAAACGAGCAGTACTTC.

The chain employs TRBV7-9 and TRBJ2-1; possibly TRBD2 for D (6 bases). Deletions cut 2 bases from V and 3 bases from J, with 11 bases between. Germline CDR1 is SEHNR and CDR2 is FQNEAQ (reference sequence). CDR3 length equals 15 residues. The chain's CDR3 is CASSLMGEDYNEQFF. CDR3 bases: TGTGCCAGCAGCTTAATGGGGGAGGACTACAATGAGCAGTTCTTC.

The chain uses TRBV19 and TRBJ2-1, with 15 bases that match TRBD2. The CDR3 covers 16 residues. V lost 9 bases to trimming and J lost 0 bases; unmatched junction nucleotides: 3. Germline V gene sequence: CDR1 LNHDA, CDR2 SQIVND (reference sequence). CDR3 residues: CASRTSGRASYNEQFF. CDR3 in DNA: TGTGCCAGCAGGACTAGCGGGAGGGCCTCCTACAATGAGCAGTTCTTC. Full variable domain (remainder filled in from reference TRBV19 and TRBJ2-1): DGGITQSPKYLFRKEGQNVTLSCEQNLNHDAMYWYRQDPGQGLRLIYYSQIVNDFQKGDIAEGYSVSREKKESFPLTVTSAQKNPTAFYLCASRTSGRASYNEQFFGPGTRLTVL.

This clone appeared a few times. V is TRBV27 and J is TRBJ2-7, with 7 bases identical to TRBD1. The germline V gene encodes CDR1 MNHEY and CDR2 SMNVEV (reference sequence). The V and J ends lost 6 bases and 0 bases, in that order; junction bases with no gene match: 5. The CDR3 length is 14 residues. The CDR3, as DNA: TGTGCCAGCAGCCCTGCAGGGGGCTCCTACGAGCAGTACTTC. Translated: CASSPAGGSYEQYF.

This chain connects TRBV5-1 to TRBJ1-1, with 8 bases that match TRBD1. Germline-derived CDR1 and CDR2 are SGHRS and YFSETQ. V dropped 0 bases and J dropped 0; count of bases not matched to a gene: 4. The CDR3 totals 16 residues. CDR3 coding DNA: TGCGCCAGCAGCTTGGTGGGGGACAGGATGAACACTGAAGCTTTCTTT. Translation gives CASSLVGDRMNTEAFF.

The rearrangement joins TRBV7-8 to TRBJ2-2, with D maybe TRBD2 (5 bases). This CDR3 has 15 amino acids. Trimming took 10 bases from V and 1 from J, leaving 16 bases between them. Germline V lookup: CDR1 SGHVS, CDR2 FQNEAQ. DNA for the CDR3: TGTGCCACCAGTCCAGCGGATTTGAACACCGGGGAGCTGTTTTTT. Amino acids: CATSPADLNTGELFF.

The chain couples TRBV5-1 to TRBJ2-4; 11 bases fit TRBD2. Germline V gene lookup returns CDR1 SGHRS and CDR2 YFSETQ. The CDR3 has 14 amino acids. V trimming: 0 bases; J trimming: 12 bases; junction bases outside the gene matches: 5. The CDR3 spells CASSLDLTSGNQYF. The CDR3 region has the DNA TGCGCCAGCAGCTTGGATTTGACTAGCGGGAATCAGTACTTC.

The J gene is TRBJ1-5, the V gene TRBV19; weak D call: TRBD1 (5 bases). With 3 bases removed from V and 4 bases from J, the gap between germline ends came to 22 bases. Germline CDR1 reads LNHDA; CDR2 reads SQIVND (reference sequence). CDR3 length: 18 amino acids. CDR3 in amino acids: CASSILQGSNLWNQPQHF. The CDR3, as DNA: TGTGCCAGTAGTATCTTGCAGGGTTCCAATTTGTGGAATCAGCCCCAGCATTTT.

The CDR3: CASSLESAGGGGEAFF. The CDR3 nucleotides are TGTGCCAGCAGCTTAGAAAGTGCTGGCGGGGGGGGAGAAGCTTTCTTT. The chain employs TRBV7-8 and TRBJ1-1; D is perhaps TRBD1 (5 bases). V dropped 1 base and J dropped 8 bases, with 20 bases sitting between them. In germline, CDR1 is SGHVS, CDR2 FQNEAQ. The CDR3 is 16 residues long. Full variable domain (rest looked up from reference TRBV7-8 and TRBJ1-1): GAGVSQSPRYKVAKRGQDVALRCDPISGHVSLFWYQQALGQGPEFLTYFQNEAQLDKSGLPSDRFFAERPEGSVSTLKIQRTQQEDSAVYLCASSLESAGGGGEAFFGQGTRLTVV.

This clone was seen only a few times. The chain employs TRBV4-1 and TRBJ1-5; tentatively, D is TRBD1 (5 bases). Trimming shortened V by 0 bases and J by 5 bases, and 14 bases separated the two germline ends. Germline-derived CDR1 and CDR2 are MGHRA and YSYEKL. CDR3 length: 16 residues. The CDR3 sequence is CASSQDPGWRDQPQHF. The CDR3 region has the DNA TGCGCCAGCAGCCAAGATCCAGGGTGGAGGGATCAGCCCCAGCATTTT.

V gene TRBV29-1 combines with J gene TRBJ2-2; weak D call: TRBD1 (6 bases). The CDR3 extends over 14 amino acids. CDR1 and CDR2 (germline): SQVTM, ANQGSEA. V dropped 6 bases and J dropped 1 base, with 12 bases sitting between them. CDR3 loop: CSVAGTQNTGELFF. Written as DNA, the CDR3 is TGCAGCGTCGCCGGGACACAGAACACCGGGGAGCTGTTTTTT.

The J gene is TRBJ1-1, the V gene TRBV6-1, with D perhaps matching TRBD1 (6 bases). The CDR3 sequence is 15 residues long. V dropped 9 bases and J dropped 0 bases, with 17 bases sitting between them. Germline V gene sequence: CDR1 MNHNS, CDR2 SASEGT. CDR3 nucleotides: TGTGCCAGTCTACAGGGTCTTGGGGTGAACACTGAAGCTTTCTTT. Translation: CASLQGLGVNTEAFF.